These T cell receptor beta chains were read from a single sample in a study of T cells after yellow fever vaccination. TCRdb recomputed calls from the 5' RACE reads with MiXCR, one row per CDR3 protein. The top ten clones hold 15% to 20% of a sample with 250,000 or so distinct CDR3 sequences, about 3.9% of them seen once. Sequences were derived from PBMCs, sampled 15 days after the yellow fever booster vaccination. The receptors shown here come from a man aged 18-30 years who received the YFV17D yellow fever vaccine. The CDR3 runs from the conserved cysteine through the conserved F or W. The D gene is left open where the match is weak. Only some rows state a clone size, as once, few, many or a class for expanded clones.

v_call: TRBV19
clone_size: many
d_call: -
j_call: TRBJ1-4
cdr3_nt: TGTGCCAGTAGTACTAGGACAGTGAGTCGCGAAAAACTGTTTTTT
cdr3_aa: CASSTRTVSREKLFF

v_call: TRBV24-1
clone_size: once
d_call: -
j_call: TRBJ1-1
cdr3_nt: TGTGCCACCAGTGATTCGTGGGAGGACGGAGCTTTCTTT
cdr3_aa: CATSDSWEDGAFF

v_call: TRBV4-1
clone_size: many
d_call: -
j_call: TRBJ2-1
cdr3_nt: TGCGCCAGCAGCCATAACTTAGACAATGAGCAGTTCTTC
cdr3_aa: CASSHNLDNEQFF

v_call: TRBV15
clone_size: many
d_call: -
j_call: TRBJ1-1
cdr3_nt: TGTGCCACCTTGGGGGAGAACACTGAAGCTTTCTTT
cdr3_aa: CATLGENTEAFF

v_call: TRBV27
clone_size: many
d_call: TRBD1
j_call: TRBJ1-4
cdr3_nt: TGTGCCAGCAGCCGTGACAGGGCAACTAATGAAAAACTGTTTTTT
cdr3_aa: CASSRDRATNEKLFF

v_call: TRBV5-1
clone_size: -
d_call: -
j_call: TRBJ1-1
cdr3_nt: TGCGCCAGCAGCTTGGTTCGTGTGGGTGGCACTGAAGCTTTCTTT
cdr3_aa: CASSLVRVGGTEAFF

v_call: TRBV4-2
clone_size: many
d_call: -
j_call: TRBJ1-5
cdr3_nt: TGTGCCAGCAGCCAAGATACAGGGTCGGGCAATCAGCCCCAGCATTTT
cdr3_aa: CASSQDTGSGNQPQHF

v_call: TRBV6-2/TRBV6-3
clone_size: many
d_call: -
j_call: TRBJ1-2
cdr3_nt: TGTGCCGGGGCCGGGCTTCTTGGCTACACCTTC
cdr3_aa: CAGAGLLGYTF

v_call: TRBV18
clone_size: many
d_call: TRBD1
j_call: TRBJ2-1
cdr3_nt: TGTGCCACCAAACCCGGGACAGCTTACAATGAGCAGTTCTTC
cdr3_aa: CATKPGTAYNEQFF

v_call: TRBV6-5
clone_size: many
d_call: -
j_call: TRBJ2-7
cdr3_nt: TGTGCCAGCAGGAGCCCGGGACACTTCTACGAGCAGTACTTC
cdr3_aa: CASRSPGHFYEQYF

v_call: TRBV20-1
clone_size: many
d_call: TRBD1
j_call: TRBJ1-5
cdr3_nt: TGCAGTGCCGACGAGGCCGGGACAGTCAATCAGCCCCAGCATTTT
cdr3_aa: CSADEAGTVNQPQHF

v_call: TRBV5-8
clone_size: few
d_call: -
j_call: TRBJ1-1
cdr3_nt: TGTGCCAGCAGCTTTCTAGGGTTCGGAGCTTTCTTT
cdr3_aa: CASSFLGFGAFF

v_call: TRBV20-1
clone_size: many
d_call: TRBD1
j_call: TRBJ1-6
cdr3_nt: TGCAGTGCTCGGACAGGAGATTATTCACCCCTCCACTTT
cdr3_aa: CSARTGDYSPLHF

v_call: TRBV5-1
clone_size: many
d_call: -
j_call: TRBJ2-3
cdr3_nt: TGCGCCAGCAGCTTGGCAGCCAGGGGCACAGATACGCAGTATTTT
cdr3_aa: CASSLAARGTDTQYF

v_call: TRBV7-2
clone_size: many
d_call: TRBD2
j_call: TRBJ2-1
cdr3_nt: TGTGCCAGCAGCGCCGGACTAGCGGGGGGAAATGAGCAGTTCTTC
cdr3_aa: CASSAGLAGGNEQFF

v_call: TRBV11-3
clone_size: -
d_call: TRBD2
j_call: TRBJ2-1
cdr3_nt: TGTGCCAGCAGCTTATTTAGCGGGGGGGCTGGTGAGCAGTTCTTC
cdr3_aa: CASSLFSGGAGEQFF

v_call: TRBV13
clone_size: many
d_call: TRBD1
j_call: TRBJ1-5
cdr3_nt: TGTGCCAGTGCTCGACAGGGAGGTCAGCCCCAGCATTTT
cdr3_aa: CASARQGGQPQHF

v_call: TRBV6-2/TRBV6-3
clone_size: many
d_call: -
j_call: TRBJ1-2
cdr3_nt: TGTGCCAGCAGTTACGCGGGGTACGGCTACACCTTC
cdr3_aa: CASSYAGYGYTF

v_call: TRBV7-2
clone_size: many
d_call: TRBD1
j_call: TRBJ1-4
cdr3_nt: TGTGCCAGCAGCTTAAATCCGGGACAGGCTAATGAAAAACTGTTTTTT
cdr3_aa: CASSLNPGQANEKLFF

v_call: TRBV20-1
clone_size: many
d_call: -
j_call: TRBJ1-4
cdr3_nt: TGCAGTGCGGGCGGGGCTGCAACTAATGAAAAACTGTTTTTT
cdr3_aa: CSAGGAATNEKLFF

v_call: TRBV20-1
clone_size: many
d_call: TRBD2
j_call: TRBJ2-3
cdr3_nt: TGCAGTGCCCTACTAGCGGGGGTCACAGATACGCAGTATTTT
cdr3_aa: CSALLAGVTDTQYF

v_call: TRBV20-1
clone_size: many
d_call: -
j_call: TRBJ2-1
cdr3_nt: TGCAGTGCCTCCATCGCCAATGAGCAGTTCTTC
cdr3_aa: CSASIANEQFF

v_call: TRBV6-2/TRBV6-3
clone_size: many
d_call: TRBD1
j_call: TRBJ1-4
cdr3_nt: TGTGCCAGCAGTTTCGGACAGGCCACTAATGAAAAACTGTTTTTT
cdr3_aa: CASSFGQATNEKLFF

v_call: TRBV5-1
clone_size: few
d_call: -
j_call: TRBJ2-2
cdr3_nt: TGCGCCAGCAGCTTGGAGATTAGCGGAACCGGGGAGCTGTTTTTT
cdr3_aa: CASSLEISGTGELFF

v_call: TRBV6-2/TRBV6-3
clone_size: many
d_call: -
j_call: TRBJ1-1
cdr3_nt: TGTGCCAGCAGTTACTCAGGGTACACTGAAGCTTTCTTT
cdr3_aa: CASSYSGYTEAFF

v_call: TRBV7-2
clone_size: many
d_call: -
j_call: TRBJ2-2
cdr3_nt: TGTGCCAGCAGCTTTAGGGGGAGCAACACCGGGGAGCTGTTTTTT
cdr3_aa: CASSFRGSNTGELFF

v_call: TRBV5-1
clone_size: many
d_call: -
j_call: TRBJ2-5
cdr3_nt: TGCGCCAGCAGCCCGGGGGCAGGGGCTTGGGAGACCCAGTACTTC
cdr3_aa: CASSPGAGAWETQYF

v_call: TRBV4-3
clone_size: many
d_call: TRBD1
j_call: TRBJ2-7
cdr3_nt: TGCGCCAGCAGCCGATCCGGGACAGGGATCTACGAGCAGTACTTC
cdr3_aa: CASSRSGTGIYEQYF

v_call: TRBV19
clone_size: many
d_call: -
j_call: TRBJ2-5
cdr3_nt: TGTGCCAGTAGCTCAGAGACGAACAGGGAGACCCAGTACTTC
cdr3_aa: CASSSETNRETQYF

v_call: TRBV7-3
clone_size: many
d_call: TRBD2
j_call: TRBJ2-1
cdr3_nt: TGTGCCAGCAGCCTCCTACCGACTAGCGGCAATGAGCAGTTCTTC
cdr3_aa: CASSLLPTSGNEQFF

v_call: TRBV20-1
clone_size: -
d_call: -
j_call: TRBJ1-2
cdr3_nt: TGCAGTGGCTTGGGGAACTATGGCTACACCTTC
cdr3_aa: CSGLGNYGYTF

v_call: TRBV30
clone_size: few
d_call: TRBD1
j_call: TRBJ1-2
cdr3_nt: TGTGCCTGGAGTGTACAGGGGCCGAATGATGGCTACACCTTC
cdr3_aa: CAWSVQGPNDGYTF

v_call: TRBV7-2
clone_size: many
d_call: -
j_call: TRBJ2-3
cdr3_nt: TGTGCCAGCAAGGGGGGGGACCTAGATACGCAGTATTTT
cdr3_aa: CASKGGDLDTQYF

v_call: TRBV20-1
clone_size: many
d_call: -
j_call: TRBJ2-1
cdr3_nt: TGCAGTGCCTACGACTACTACAATGAGCAGTTCTTC
cdr3_aa: CSAYDYYNEQFF

v_call: TRBV7-2
clone_size: many
d_call: TRBD2
j_call: TRBJ2-7
cdr3_nt: TGTGCCAGCAGCTTCTACCGATGGGCTACGAGCGGGGGGGCCGGATGGTACGAGCAGTACTTC
cdr3_aa: CASSFYRWATSGGAGWYEQYF

v_call: TRBV5-1
clone_size: many
d_call: TRBD2
j_call: TRBJ2-3
cdr3_nt: TGCGCCAGCACATCCACCATAGCGGGGGAAATCACAGATACGCAGTATTTT
cdr3_aa: CASTSTIAGEITDTQYF

v_call: TRBV3-1
clone_size: many
d_call: TRBD2
j_call: TRBJ2-3
cdr3_nt: TGTGCCAGCAGCCAGCGGACTAGCGGGGGGGCCCCCACAGATACGCAGTATTTT
cdr3_aa: CASSQRTSGGAPTDTQYF

v_call: TRBV20-1
clone_size: few
d_call: -
j_call: TRBJ2-5
cdr3_nt: TGCAGTGCTAGAGCCCCGCCGGACGGTATGGTAGGGGAGACCCAGTACTTC
cdr3_aa: CSARAPPDGMVGETQYF

v_call: TRBV7-2
clone_size: many
d_call: -
j_call: TRBJ2-3
cdr3_nt: TGTGCCAGCAGCTTGAATCTCCGGGGGCTCACAGATACGCAGTATTTT
cdr3_aa: CASSLNLRGLTDTQYF

v_call: TRBV18
clone_size: many
d_call: -
j_call: TRBJ2-7
cdr3_nt: TGTGCCAGCTCACCACCGCTAAGACTTTGGACCCCCTACGAGCAGTACTTC
cdr3_aa: CASSPPLRLWTPYEQYF

v_call: TRBV15
clone_size: many
d_call: TRBD2
j_call: TRBJ2-3
cdr3_nt: TGTGCCACCAGCCCTCGACTAGCGGGGGGCACAGATACGCAGTATTTT
cdr3_aa: CATSPRLAGGTDTQYF

v_call: TRBV10-2
clone_size: many
d_call: TRBD1
j_call: TRBJ2-3
cdr3_nt: TGCGCCAGCAGCGGACAGGGTTTGGGCACAGATACGCAGTATTTT
cdr3_aa: CASSGQGLGTDTQYF

v_call: TRBV6-2/TRBV6-3
clone_size: many
d_call: -
j_call: TRBJ2-7
cdr3_nt: TGTGCCAGCAGAGTTCCAATCCGGGACGGCATTGAGCAGTACTTC
cdr3_aa: CASRVPIRDGIEQYF

v_call: TRBV7-9
clone_size: many
d_call: -
j_call: TRBJ1-5
cdr3_nt: TGTGCCAGCAGCTTCGCGTATGGATCGGATCAGCCCCAGCATTTT
cdr3_aa: CASSFAYGSDQPQHF

v_call: TRBV12-3/TRBV12-4
clone_size: many
d_call: -
j_call: TRBJ1-4
cdr3_nt: TGTGCCATAACCCCAGGGGCAACTAATGAAAAACTGTTTTTT
cdr3_aa: CAITPGATNEKLFF

v_call: TRBV18
clone_size: many
d_call: -
j_call: TRBJ1-3
cdr3_nt: TGTGCCAGCTCACCCAGACAGGACCCCTCTGGAAACACCATATATTTT
cdr3_aa: CASSPRQDPSGNTIYF